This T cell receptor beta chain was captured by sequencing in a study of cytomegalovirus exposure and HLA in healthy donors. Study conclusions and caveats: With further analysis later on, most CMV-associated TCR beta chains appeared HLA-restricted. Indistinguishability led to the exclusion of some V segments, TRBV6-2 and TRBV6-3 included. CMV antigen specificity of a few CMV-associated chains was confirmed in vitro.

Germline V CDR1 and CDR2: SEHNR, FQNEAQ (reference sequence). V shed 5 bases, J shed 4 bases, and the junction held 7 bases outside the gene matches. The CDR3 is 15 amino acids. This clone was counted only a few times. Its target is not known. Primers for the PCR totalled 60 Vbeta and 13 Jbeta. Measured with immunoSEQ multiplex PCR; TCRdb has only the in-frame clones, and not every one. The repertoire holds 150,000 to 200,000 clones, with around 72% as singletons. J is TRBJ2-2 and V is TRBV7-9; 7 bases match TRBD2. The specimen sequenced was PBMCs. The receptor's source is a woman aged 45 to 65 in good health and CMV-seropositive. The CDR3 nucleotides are TGTGCCAGCAGCGTAACGAGCGGGGTCACCGGGGAGCTGTTTTTT. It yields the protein CASSVTSGVTGELFF.